These 27 T cell receptor beta chains came from one sample sequenced in a study of monozygotic twins with inflammatory bowel disease. TCRdb processed the 5' RACE reads again and assigns one entry to each CDR3 protein, with no DNA. This listing includes approximately 400,000 distinct CDR3 sequences. Material for sequencing was blood. All receptors derive from a human donor with ulcerative colitis or Crohn's disease, or a healthy co-twin of an affected twin (not recorded which).

The rearrangement joins TRBV4-1 to TRBJ2-7; absent DNA, TCRdb's TRBD1 call cannot be checked. Looked up from germline, CDR1 is MGHRA and CDR2 is YSYEKL. The CDR3 totals 14 residues. CDR3 sequence: CASSQAQGEYEQYF.

This chain joins TRBV30 and TRBJ2-7; TCRdb returns TRBD2, unconfirmable since there is no DNA. Germline V CDR1 and CDR2: GTSNPN, SVGIG (reference sequence). The CDR3 length is 15 residues. The CDR3 loop is CAWSGTSGRAGEQYF.

The CDR3 reads CASSLSSGSNEQFF. The V and J genes are TRBV5-1 and TRBJ2-1; TCRdb's D call of TRBD2 is untestable without DNA. The length of the CDR3 is 14 residues. Germline CDR1 SGHRS, CDR2 YFSETQ.

The chain links TRBV5-1 to TRBJ2-1; TCRdb indicates TRBD2, and absent DNA this call remains unverified. The germline CDR1 and CDR2 sequences are SGHRS and YFSETQ. The CDR3 is 16 amino acids. The CDR3 region is CASSLKPPTAGNEQFF.

This chain connects TRBV5-1 to TRBJ1-1. The CDR3 extends over 13 amino acids. Germline V lookup: CDR1 SGHRS, CDR2 YFSETQ. The CDR3 is CASSLAPAAEAFF.

V gene TRBV5-5 combines with J gene TRBJ1-1. The CDR3 has 13 residues. Germline V gene lookup returns CDR1 SGHKS and CDR2 YYEKEE (reference sequence). This CDR3 is CASRLDFDTEAFF. Filled out from reference TRBV5-5 and TRBJ1-1, the complete variable domain reads DAGVTQSPTHLIKTRGQQVTLRCSPISGHKSVSWYQQVLGQGPQFIFQYYEKEERGRGNFPDRFSARQFPNYSSELNVNALLLGDSALYLCASRLDFDTEAFFGQGTRLTVV.

V gene TRBV20-1 combines with J gene TRBJ1-1. Germline CDR1 reads DFQATT; CDR2 reads SNEGSKA (reference sequence). The CDR3 covers 15 residues. The CDR3: CSARDLRQQNTEAFF.

The chain is built from TRBV20-1 and TRBJ1-4; absent DNA, TCRdb's TRBD1 call cannot be checked. The CDR3 sequence is 14 residues long. The V gene's germline CDR1 is DFQATT and CDR2 SNEGSKA (reference sequence). The CDR3 is CSASLGGSSEKLFF.

V gene TRBV7-2 combines with J gene TRBJ1-3. Germline CDR1 and CDR2: SGHTA and FQGNSA. The CDR3 sequence is 15 residues long. CDR3 sequence: CASSLWGSSGNTIYF.

V and J are TRBV20-1 and TRBJ1-2. The CDR3 contains 14 residues. The germline gives CDR1 DFQATT, CDR2 SNEGSKA (reference sequence). CDR3 protein: CSATSIQQLYGYTF.

The chain uses TRBV10-3 and TRBJ2-5; TCRdb's D call of TRBD2 is untestable without DNA. The CDR3 length is 15 residues. Germline V gene data show CDR1 as ENHRY and CDR2 as SYGVKD. CDR3 amino acids: CAISELVAGKETQYF.

V is TRBV11-2 and J is TRBJ2-1; checking the TCRdb D call of TRBD2 is not possible without DNA. Germline V CDR1 and CDR2: SGHAT, FQNNGV. The CDR3 sequence is 12 residues long. The CDR3 sequence: CASSLPKNEQFF. Looking up the rest from reference TRBV11-2 and TRBJ2-1 gives the full variable domain: EAGVAQSPRYKIIEKRQSVAFWCNPISGHATLYWYQQILGQGPKLLIQFQNNGVVDDSQLPKDRFSAERLKGVDSTLKIQPAKLEDSAVYLCASSLPKNEQFFGPGTRLTVL.

This sequence joins TRBV3-1 and TRBJ2-6. CDR1 and CDR2 (germline): LGHDT, YNNKEL (reference sequence). The CDR3 sequence is 17 residues long. The CDR3 here is CASSQDNADSGANVLTF.

This chain uses TRBV7-9 with TRBJ2-7; TCRdb returns TRBD1, unconfirmable since there is no DNA. The CDR3 length is 17 residues. Germline V gene lookup returns CDR1 SEHNR and CDR2 FQNEAQ (reference sequence). The CDR3 here is CASSSSSTGLGAYEQYF.

This chain links TRBV2 with TRBJ2-7; TCRdb designates TRBD1, a call that cannot be tested without DNA. From germline, CDR1 is SNHLY and CDR2 FYNNEI. The CDR3 contains 16 residues. The CDR3 protein is CASTLRVMGGVYEQYF.

The chain is built from TRBV19 and TRBJ2-5; checking the TCRdb D call of TRBD2 is not possible without DNA. This CDR3 comprises 13 residues. Germline V gene sequence: CDR1 LNHDA, CDR2 SQIVND (reference sequence). CDR3 region: CASSGSSVETQYF.

The CDR3 loop reads CASSQGPGNTGELFF. The V gene is TRBV3-1, the J gene TRBJ2-2. This CDR3 comprises 15 residues. The germline V gene encodes CDR1 LGHDT and CDR2 YNNKEL (reference sequence).

This rearrangement joins TRBV7-2 to TRBJ2-4; TCRdb picks TRBD1, but there is no DNA to check that call. CDR1 is SGHTA, CDR2 FQGNSA, per germline. The length of the CDR3 is 14 residues. The CDR3 reads CASSLDPGGNIQYF.

J is TRBJ2-5 and V is TRBV25-1; the D call from TCRdb, TRBD1, cannot be confirmed without DNA. Per germline, CDR1 MGHDK and CDR2 SYGVNS. The CDR3 runs to 14 residues. The CDR3 sequence: CASSHGAAQETQYF.

The V gene is TRBV5-4, the J gene TRBJ1-1. The CDR3 spans 13 residues. Germline V gene sequence: CDR1 SGHNT, CDR2 YYREEE (reference sequence). The CDR3 region is CASSFTVNTEAFF.

The chain has TRBV27 and TRBJ1-2; the TCRdb D gene call, TRBD1, has no DNA to confirm it. CDR1 and CDR2 from the germline V gene are MNHEY and SMNVEV (reference sequence). The CDR3 sequence is 14 residues long. The CDR3 reads CASSFDTGAGGYTF.

V gene TRBV12-3 or TRBV12-4 combines with J gene TRBJ2-7; without DNA, the TCRdb call of TRBD2 cannot be checked. This CDR3 region has 14 residues. CDR3 loop: CASSRTSGIYEQYF.

The CDR3 reads CASSLFRGNEQFF. The V and J genes are TRBV5-6 and TRBJ2-1. The CDR3 is 13 amino acids. Germline V gene lookup returns CDR1 SGHDT and CDR2 YYEEEE. The variable domain in full, completed from reference TRBV5-6 and TRBJ2-1, reads DAGVTQSPTHLIKTRGQQVTLRCSPKSGHDTVSWYQQALGQGPQFIFQYYEEEERQRGNFPDRFSGHQFPNYSSELNVNALLLGDSALYLCASSLFRGNEQFFGPGTRLTVL.

V is TRBV4-1 and J is TRBJ2-7; absent DNA, TCRdb's TRBD1 call cannot be checked. The CDR3 consists of 13 residues. The germline V gene encodes CDR1 MGHRA and CDR2 YSYEKL. Here the CDR3 reads CASSPGGAYEQYF.

The chain combines TRBV10-3 with TRBJ2-1. The CDR3 totals 13 residues. Germline lookup yields CDR1 ENHRY and CDR2 SYGVKD. CDR3 residues: CAISEQSSNEQFF.

The rearrangement uses TRBV20-1 and TRBJ1-6. In germline, CDR1 is DFQATT, CDR2 SNEGSKA (reference sequence). The CDR3 is 16 amino acids. CDR3 sequence reads: CSAPFNDGDYNSPLHF.

The CDR3 is CASSQESQVDTQYF. This chain links TRBV14 with TRBJ2-3; TCRdb returns TRBD1, unconfirmable since there is no DNA. Germline V gene lookup returns CDR1 SGHDN and CDR2 FVKESK. This CDR3 has 14 residues.